One sample yielded the 22 T cell receptor beta chains listed below, sequenced in a study of beta chain features in type 1 diabetes. What was sequenced were expressed TCRB transcripts, since all of the isolated RNA had been reverse transcribed. Sequenced by immunoSEQ multiplex PCR; TCRdb stores in-frame clones only, minus some. This sample has some 300,000 clones, with about 8.5% found just once. The material sequenced was central memory CD4+ T cells from blood. The origin of the receptors is a woman aged 18-29 years in good health.

This chain links TRBV29-1 with TRBJ1-2; D may be TRBD1 (6 bases). CDR1 SQVTM and CDR2 ANQGSEA come from the germline V gene. The CDR3 runs to 14 residues. The ends were cut back, 3 bases at V and 3 bases at J, with 14 bases in the middle. CDR3 nucleotide sequence: TGCAGCGTTGATCTCCAGGGGCGCGACTATGGCTACACCTTC. It translates to CSVDLQGRDYGYTF.

This chain uses TRBV9 with TRBJ1-5; D perhaps matches TRBD1 (6 bases). CDR3 length: 14 amino acids. Germline V CDR1 and CDR2: SGDLS, YYNGEE. V was trimmed by 2 bases and J by 4 bases, leaving 10 bases between them. CDR3 protein: CASSVGQPNQPQHF. The CDR3 DNA reads TGTGCCAGCAGCGTTGGACAGCCAAATCAGCCCCAGCATTTT.

This clone was counted at least ten times. The rearrangement joins TRBV28 to TRBJ1-3; the D is unclear. Trimming took 6 bases from V and 3 from J, leaving 15 bases between them. There are 15 residues in the CDR3. CDR1 and CDR2 (germline): MDHEN, SYDVKM. CDR3 coding DNA: TGTGCCAGCAGCCTGCTCTCCCTGGGTGGAAACACCATATATTTT. The encoded protein is CASSLLSLGGNTIYF.

The chain links TRBV23-1 to TRBJ2-1; 9 nucleotides match TRBD1. TRBV23-1 is an open reading frame, and its role is uncertain. CDR3 length: 18 amino acids. J lost 4 bases, V lost 0 bases, and 10 bases had no gene match. This CDR3 reads CASSQSNPGTGTYNEQFF. CDR3 nucleotides: TGCGCCAGCAGTCAATCAAACCCCGGGACAGGGACATACAATGAGCAGTTCTTC.

The rearrangement uses TRBV4-2 and TRBJ1-5; tentatively, D is TRBD1 (6 bases). The V gene lost 5 bases and the J gene lost 2 bases, with 16 bases spanning the gap. The CDR3 sequence is 16 residues long. The germline CDR1 and CDR2 sequences are LGHNA and YNFKEQ. The CDR3 region has the DNA TGTGCCAGCAGCTTACAACAGGGTAGGGGCAATCAGCCCCAGCATTTT. Translated: CASSLQQGRGNQPQHF.

The rearrangement uses TRBV5-4 and TRBJ2-2; D perhaps matches TRBD1 (5 bases). V was cut by 0 bases and J by 7 bases, with 7 bases left in between. This CDR3 comprises 13 residues. Germline V gene sequence: CDR1 SGHNT, CDR2 YYREEE (reference sequence). The DNA of the CDR3 is TGTGCCAGCAGCTTGGCAGGGAACGGGGAGCTGTTTTTT. Protein sequence: CASSLAGNGELFF.

This clone was seen more than once but under ten times. The chain recombines TRBV2 with TRBJ1-1; weak D call: TRBD1 (5 bases). V lost 8 bases, J lost 3 bases, and 16 bases lay in between. Germline loops: CDR1 SNHLY, CDR2 FYNNEI. The length of the CDR3 is 14 residues. The CDR3 sequence: CASSPGLKDTEAFF. The CDR3 DNA follows: TGTGCCAGCTCTCCGGGACTTAAGGACACTGAAGCTTTCTTT.

CDR3 sequence: CAISESSGRGTDTQYF. CDR3 DNA: TGTGCCATCAGTGAGTCTAGCGGGAGAGGCACAGATACGCAGTATTTT. V and J are TRBV10-3 and TRBJ2-3; TRBD2 matches 9 bases. V shed 0 bases and J 1 base; nucleotides not matched to a gene: 2. The CDR3 is 16 amino acids. Germline CDR1 is ENHRY and CDR2 is SYGVKD.

This clone was counted a few times. This sample also contains other DNA sequences that code for the same CDR3. This chain's CDR3 is CASSPRQGTYEQYV. As DNA, the CDR3 is TGTGCCAGCTCACCAAGACAGGGGACCTACGAGCAGTACGTC. V gene TRBV18 combines with J gene TRBJ2-7; 8 bases fit TRBD1. The CDR3 runs to 14 residues. The germline CDR1 and CDR2 sequences are KGHSH and LQKENI. V lost 2 bases and J lost 2; bases outside the gene matches: 2.

This clone showed up just a few times. Other DNA variants within this sample encode the same CDR3. The J gene is TRBJ2-5, the V gene TRBV5-1, with D perhaps assigned TRBD1 or TRBD2 (5 bases each). The germline V and J ends were trimmed by 4 bases and 5 bases, with 12 bases remaining between them. CDR1 is SGHRS, CDR2 YFSETQ, per germline. The CDR3 has 13 amino acids. The CDR3 region is CASSLGVEETQYF. The CDR3 DNA is TGCGCCAGCAGCCTGGGGGTGGAGGAGACCCAGTACTTC.

The chain joins TRBV6-1 to TRBJ1-2; weak D call: TRBD1 (5 bases). The CDR3 totals 13 residues. The V end lost 6 bases, the J end lost 6 bases, and 14 bases lay between the germline ends. Looked up from germline, CDR1 is MNHNS and CDR2 is SASEGT. CDR3 in amino acids: CASRTAPGDGYTF. The CDR3 DNA is TGTGCCAGCAGGACAGCCCCGGGAGATGGCTACACCTTC.

The sample holds many counts of this clone. The V gene is TRBV21-1, the J gene TRBJ2-3; TRBD2, as called in the table, went unchecked against the DNA. TRBV21-1 is labeled a pseudogene. CDR3 length equals 14 residues. This CDR3 reads CASSRGVSTDTQYF. The CDR3 coding sequence is TGTGCCAGCAGCCGCGGGGTGAGCACAGATACGCAGTATTTT.

This clone was detected only a few times. The chain recombines TRBV30 with TRBJ2-2; no clear D gene. The ends were cut back, 2 bases at V and 7 bases at J, with 8 bases in the middle. The CDR3 has 12 residues. Per germline, CDR1 GTSNPN and CDR2 SVGIG (reference sequence). This CDR3 is CAWSLLVGELFF. CDR3 nucleotides: TGTGCCTGGAGTCTGTTAGTCGGGGAGCTGTTTTTT.

The V call is TRBV7-2, the J call TRBJ1-5, with D maybe TRBD1 (5 bases). CDR3 length: 15 residues. The V end lost 5 bases, the J end lost 11 bases, and 22 bases lay between the germline ends. CDR1 and CDR2 from the germline V gene are SGHTA and FQGNSA. The CDR3 DNA sequence: TGTGCCAGCAGCCTAGGTGCCGGGGCCCGGGGGGCCCAGCATTTT. Translating gives CASSLGAGARGAQHF.

This clone has just a few counts. The chain links TRBV5-1 to TRBJ1-1; 9 bases fit TRBD1. V was pared by 2 bases and J by 4 bases, with 6 bases of the junction left unmatched. Germline V lookup: CDR1 SGHRS, CDR2 YFSETQ. This CDR3 is built from 15 residues. The DNA for the CDR3 is TGCGCCAGCAGCTTAACAGGGGGCGAGGGCACTGAAGCTTTCTTT. The encoded protein is CASSLTGGEGTEAFF.

The CDR3 nucleotides read TGTGCCAGCTCACCAGGGATTACAGGGTCCGGCGGGGGCTACACCTTC. Amino acid sequence: CASSPGITGSGGGYTF. The chain uses TRBV18 and TRBJ1-2; a weak D match, TRBD1 (6 bases). The CDR3 contains 16 residues. Trimming cost V 2 bases and J 8 bases, with 21 bases left between them. Germline CDR1 is KGHSH and CDR2 is LQKENI.

V usage is TRBV27 and J usage is TRBJ1-1; TRBD1 is a possible D gene (5 bases). The germline V and J ends were trimmed by 3 bases and 6 bases, with 20 bases remaining between them. Looked up from germline, CDR1 is MNHEY and CDR2 is SMNVEV (reference sequence). The CDR3 totals 16 residues. The CDR3 DNA follows: TGTGCCAGCAGTTTCCGCAGGTATGGGGCTGCCTCTGAAGCTTTCTTT. It translates to CASSFRRYGAASEAFF.

This chain uses TRBV4-3 with TRBJ2-3; TRBD2 might be the D (6 bases). V shed 4 bases and J shed 4 bases, with 9 bases lying between them. This CDR3 contains 13 residues. The germline CDR1 and CDR2 sequences are LGHNA and YSLEER. The CDR3 nucleotides are TGCGCCAGCAGCCGAGTAGCGGCAGATACGCAGTATTTT. Its protein is CASSRVAADTQYF.

This clone was seen a few times. This rearrangement joins TRBV18 to TRBJ2-1; D tentatively reads TRBD1 or TRBD2 (5 bases each). CDR3 length: 13 amino acids. Germline V lookup: CDR1 KGHSH, CDR2 LQKENI. The V end was cut by 0 bases, the J end by 6 bases, with 6 bases between. CDR3 in amino acids: CASSPPGVNEQFF. In DNA, the CDR3 is TGTGCCAGCTCACCACCGGGGGTCAATGAGCAGTTCTTC.

This clone was seen a few times. The rearrangement uses TRBV18 and TRBJ2-7; D possibly matches TRBD1 or TRBD2 (6 bases each). Germline CDR1 is KGHSH and CDR2 is LQKENI. This CDR3 spans 13 amino acids. V shed 5 bases and J shed 3 bases, with 11 bases lying between them. CDR3 residues: CASSERGDYEQYF. CDR3 sequence (DNA): TGTGCCAGCTCAGAGAGGGGGGACTACGAGCAGTACTTC. Full variable domain (outside the CDR3, taken from reference TRBV18 and TRBJ2-7): NAGVMQNPRHLVRRRGQEARLRCSPMKGHSHVYWYRQLPEEGLKFMVYLQKENIIDESGMPKERFSAEFPKEGPSILRIQQVVRGDSAAYFCASSERGDYEQYFGPGTRLTVT.

This clone was picked up many times. This same CDR3 is encoded by further DNA sequences in the sample. This sequence joins TRBV7-9 and TRBJ1-1, with D hard to call. V was pared by 0 bases and J by 8 bases, with 10 bases between. The CDR3 sequence is 13 residues long. Germline V gives CDR1 SEHNR, CDR2 FQNEAQ (reference sequence). This chain's CDR3 is CASSLAGTGEAFF. In nucleotides, the CDR3 is TGTGCCAGCAGCTTAGCTGGTACTGGGGAAGCTTTCTTT.

This clone was seen a handful of times. The rearrangement uses TRBV27 and TRBJ1-5; TRBD1 aligns across 8 bases. Trimming took 6 bases from V and 0 from J; bases not matched to a gene: 7. Germline V CDR1 and CDR2: MNHEY, SMNVEV (reference sequence). The CDR3 spans 16 residues. CDR3 coding DNA: TGTGCCAGCAGAGAGACAGGGGCTTATAGCAATCAGCCCCAGCATTTT. It translates to CASRETGAYSNQPQHF.